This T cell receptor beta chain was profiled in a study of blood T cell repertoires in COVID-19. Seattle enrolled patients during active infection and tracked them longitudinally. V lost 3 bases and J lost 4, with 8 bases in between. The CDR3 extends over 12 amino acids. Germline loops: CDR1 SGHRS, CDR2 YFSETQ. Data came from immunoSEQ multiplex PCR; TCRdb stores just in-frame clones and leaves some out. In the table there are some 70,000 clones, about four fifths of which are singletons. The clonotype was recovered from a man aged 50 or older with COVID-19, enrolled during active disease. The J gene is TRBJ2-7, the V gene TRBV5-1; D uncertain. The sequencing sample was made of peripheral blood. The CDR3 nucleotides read TGCGCCAGCAGCTCCCGCAGGTACGAGCAGTACTTC. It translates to CASSSRRYEQYF.